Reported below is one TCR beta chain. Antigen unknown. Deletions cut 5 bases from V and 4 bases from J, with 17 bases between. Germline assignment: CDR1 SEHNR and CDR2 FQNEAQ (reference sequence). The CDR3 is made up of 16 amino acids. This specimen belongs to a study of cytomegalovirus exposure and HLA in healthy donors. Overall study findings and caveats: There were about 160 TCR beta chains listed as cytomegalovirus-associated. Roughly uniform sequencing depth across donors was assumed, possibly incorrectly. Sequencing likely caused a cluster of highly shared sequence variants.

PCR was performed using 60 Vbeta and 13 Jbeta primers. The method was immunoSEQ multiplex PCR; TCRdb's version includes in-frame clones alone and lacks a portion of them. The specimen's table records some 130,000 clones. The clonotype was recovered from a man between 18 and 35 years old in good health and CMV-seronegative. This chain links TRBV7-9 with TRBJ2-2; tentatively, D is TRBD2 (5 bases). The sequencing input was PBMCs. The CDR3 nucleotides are TGTGCCAGCAGCCCGACTTCGCTAGCAGGCACCGGGGAGCTGTTTTTT. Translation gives CASSPTSLAGTGELFF.